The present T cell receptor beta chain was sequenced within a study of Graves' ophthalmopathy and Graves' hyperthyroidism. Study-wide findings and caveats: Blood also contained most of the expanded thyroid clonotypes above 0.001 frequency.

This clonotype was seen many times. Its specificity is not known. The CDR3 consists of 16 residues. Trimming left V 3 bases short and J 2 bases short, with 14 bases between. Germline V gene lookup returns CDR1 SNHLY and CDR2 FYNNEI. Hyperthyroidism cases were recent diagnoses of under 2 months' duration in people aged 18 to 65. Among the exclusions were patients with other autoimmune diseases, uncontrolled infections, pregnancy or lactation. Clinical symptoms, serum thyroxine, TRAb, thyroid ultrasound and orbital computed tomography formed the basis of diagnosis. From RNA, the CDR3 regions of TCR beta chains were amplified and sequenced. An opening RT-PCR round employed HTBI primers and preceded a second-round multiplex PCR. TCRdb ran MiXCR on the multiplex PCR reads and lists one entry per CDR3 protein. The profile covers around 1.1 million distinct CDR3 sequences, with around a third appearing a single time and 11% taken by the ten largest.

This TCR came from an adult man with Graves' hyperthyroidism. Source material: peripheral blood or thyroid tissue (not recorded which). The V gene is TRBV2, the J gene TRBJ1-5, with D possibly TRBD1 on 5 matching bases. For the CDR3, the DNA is TGTGCCAGCAGTGATTGGGGGGGAAAAGGCAATCAGCCCCAGCATTTT. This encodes CASSDWGGKGNQPQHF.